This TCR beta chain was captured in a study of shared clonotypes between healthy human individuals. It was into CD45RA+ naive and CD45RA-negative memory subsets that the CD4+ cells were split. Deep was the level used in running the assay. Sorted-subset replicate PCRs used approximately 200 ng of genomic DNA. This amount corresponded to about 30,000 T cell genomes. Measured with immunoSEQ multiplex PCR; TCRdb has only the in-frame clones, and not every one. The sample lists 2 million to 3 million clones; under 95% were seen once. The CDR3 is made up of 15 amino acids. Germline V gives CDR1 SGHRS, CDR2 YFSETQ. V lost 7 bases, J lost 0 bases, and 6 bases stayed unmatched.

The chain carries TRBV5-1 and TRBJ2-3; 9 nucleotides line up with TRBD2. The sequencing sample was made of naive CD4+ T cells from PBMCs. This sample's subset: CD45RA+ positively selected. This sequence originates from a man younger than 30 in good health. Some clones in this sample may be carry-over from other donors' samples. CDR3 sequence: CASEVAGVSTDTQYF. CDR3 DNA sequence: TGCGCCAGCGAAGTAGCGGGGGTTAGCACAGATACGCAGTATTTT. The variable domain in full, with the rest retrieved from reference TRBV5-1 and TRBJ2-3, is KAGVTQTPRYLIKTRGQQVTLSCSPISGHRSVSWYQQTPGQGLQFLFEYFSETQRNKGNFPGRFSGRQFSNSRSEMNVSTLELGDSALYLCASEVAGVSTDTQYFGPGTRLTVL.